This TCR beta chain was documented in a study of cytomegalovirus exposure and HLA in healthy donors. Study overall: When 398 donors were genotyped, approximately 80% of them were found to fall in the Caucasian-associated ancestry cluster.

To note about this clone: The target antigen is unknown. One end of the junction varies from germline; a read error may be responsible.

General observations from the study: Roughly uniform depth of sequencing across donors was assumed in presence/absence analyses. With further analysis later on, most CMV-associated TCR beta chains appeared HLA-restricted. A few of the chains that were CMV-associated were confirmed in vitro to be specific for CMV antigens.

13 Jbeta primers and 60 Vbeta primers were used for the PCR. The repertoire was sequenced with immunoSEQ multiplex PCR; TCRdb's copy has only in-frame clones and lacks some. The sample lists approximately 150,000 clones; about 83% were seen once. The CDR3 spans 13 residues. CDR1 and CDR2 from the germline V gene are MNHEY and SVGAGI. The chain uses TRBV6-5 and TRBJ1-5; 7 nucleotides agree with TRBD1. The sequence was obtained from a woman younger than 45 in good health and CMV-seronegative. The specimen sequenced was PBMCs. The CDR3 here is CASSRGTASRLNF. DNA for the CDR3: TGTGCCAGCAGTAGGGGGACAGCCAGTCGACTAAATTTT.